The T cell receptor (beta chain) under discussion was sequenced for a study of shared clonotypes between healthy human individuals. Regarding the study as a whole: Memory subsets generally showed smaller estimated richness than naive subsets did.

As for this clone: The antigen remains unidentified.

The naive CD8 population came from CD45RO-negative cells selected for CCR7, without terminally differentiated effector memory CD45RA+ cells. Deep-level assay runs were performed. Genomic DNA from each subset was divided evenly over several immunoSEQ plates. In the original processing: ImmunoSEQ supplied junction-only sequences lacking quality scores, so filtering was different. Measured with immunoSEQ multiplex PCR; TCRdb has only the in-frame clones, and not every one. D and trimming were read from the DNA, whereas the V and J calls and clone size are those reported in that table. In the table there are 550,000 to 600,000 clones, 95% to 98% of which are singletons. In germline, CDR1 is SGHRS, CDR2 YFSETQ. Trimming took 9 bases from V and 0 from J, leaving 19 bases between them. CDR3 length: 16 residues.

The chain uses TRBV5-1 and TRBJ1-5; D possibly corresponds to TRBD1 (5 bases). Sample: naive CD8+ T cells sorted from blood. This clonotype originated in a man in his thirties or forties in good health. Here the CDR3 reads CAIRDFQGLSNQPQHF. The CDR3 nucleotides read TGCGCCATCAGAGACTTTCAGGGCCTTAGCAATCAGCCCCAGCATTTT. Variable domain in full (rest from reference TRBV5-1 and TRBJ1-5): KAGVTQTPRYLIKTRGQQVTLSCSPISGHRSVSWYQQTPGQGLQFLFEYFSETQRNKGNFPGRFSGRQFSNSRSEMNVSTLELGDSALYLCAIRDFQGLSNQPQHFGDGTRLSIL.